One T cell receptor beta chain is described in this entry. Its antigen is unknown. These data originate in a study of blood T cells in healthy people across ages. A sample-barcoded 5' primer and a J-beta primer mix were used in a second PCR of about 7 to 12 cycles. TCRdb used MiXCR to reprocess the 5' RACE reads, holding one entry per CDR3 protein. The profile covers about 1.4 million distinct CDR3 sequences, with approximately 59% appearing a single time and roughly 7% taken by the ten largest. Study-level findings and limits: The donors' CMV status was not determined, possibly confounding changes in expanded clonotypes. Fewer expanded clones and more diversity marked long-lived versus aged donors.

Isolation of PBMCs gave at least 7 million cells per sample. Trimming removed 3 bases from V and 3 bases from J, with 18 bases in between. Germline CDR1 is LGHDT and CDR2 is YNNKEL (reference sequence). The CDR3 has 16 amino acids. This receptor was identified in a man younger than 30 in good health. The V gene is TRBV3-1, the J gene TRBJ2-7; TRBD2 is a possible D gene (5 bases). The sample consisted of blood. The CDR3 is CASSHGDQRPFYEQYF. In nucleotides, the CDR3 is TGTGCCAGCAGCCACGGGGATCAACGGCCGTTCTACGAGCAGTACTTC.